This T cell receptor beta chain was sequenced during a study of preoperative IRX-2 immunotherapy in early breast cancer. Germline assignment: CDR1 KGHSH and CDR2 LQKENI. V lost 6 bases to trimming and J lost 5 bases; unmatched junction nucleotides: 13. This CDR3 region has 17 residues. Data came from immunoSEQ multiplex PCR; TCRdb stores just in-frame clones and leaves some out. The data show around 28,000 clones, with 65% to 85% seen just once and 2.2% held by the top ten. Regarding treatment: preoperative locoregional IRX-2 cytokine immunotherapy. Preoperative locoregional IRX-2 cytokine immunotherapy was tested in the phase Ib source study.

The TCR sequence derives from a human donor with breast cancer. The chain has TRBV18 and TRBJ2-7; TRBD2 matches 13 bases. This specimen was lymph node tissue, taken before IRX-2 immunotherapy. The CDR3 loop reads CASSRLAGGHSGDEQYF. CDR3 coding DNA: TGTGCCAGCTCCCGACTAGCGGGGGGTCACTCCGGGGACGAGCAGTACTTC.